These 25 T cell receptor beta chains were sequenced from one sample in a study of pediatric ulcerative colitis. The assay was immunoSEQ multiplex PCR, and TCRdb's table has in-frame clones only and misses some. This table has 12,000 to 15,000 clones, over 80% appearing once. Sample: blood. The receptors come from a boy aged 5 to 17 with moderate ulcerative colitis.

The V call is TRBV28, the J call TRBJ1-2; 12 bases fit TRBD1. CDR3 length: 14 amino acids. V lost 5 bases and J lost 8; bases outside the gene matches: 6. Per the germline V gene, CDR1 is MDHEN and CDR2 is SYDVKM. The CDR3 bases are TGTGCCAGCAGTGGGGCCGGGACAGGGGGCGGCTACACCTTC. Translated: CASSGAGTGGGYTF.

V gene TRBV28 combines with J gene TRBJ1-1, with D tentatively TRBD1 (6 bases). The germline CDR1 and CDR2 sequences are MDHEN and SYDVKM. V lost 5 bases and J 4 bases, leaving 14 bases between the germline ends. There are 14 residues in the CDR3. The CDR3 region has the DNA TGTGCCAGCAGTACAGGGTGGGGTGGCACTGAAGCTTTCTTT. It specifies CASSTGWGGTEAFF.

J is TRBJ2-7 and V is TRBV13; D is ambiguous. This CDR3 spans 13 amino acids. The V end lost 5 bases, the J end lost 5 bases, and 13 bases lay between the germline ends. Germline assignment: CDR1 PRHDT and CDR2 FYEKMQ (reference sequence). The CDR3 sequence is CASSPAYGHEQYF. As DNA, the CDR3 is TGTGCCAGCAGCCCCGCCTATGGACACGAGCAGTACTTC. Together with reference TRBV13 and TRBJ2-7, the CDR3 gives the full variable domain: AAGVIQSPRHLIKEKRETATLKCYPIPRHDTVYWYQQGPGQDPQFLISFYEKMQSDKGSIPDRFSAQQFSDYHSELNMSSLELGDSALYFCASSPAYGHEQYFGPGTRLTVT.

The V and J genes are TRBV18 and TRBJ2-7; D might be TRBD1 (5 bases). CDR1 is KGHSH, CDR2 LQKENI, per germline. CDR3 length: 14 residues. Trimming removed 2 bases from V and 1 base from J, with 9 bases in between. CDR3 region: CASSPIDSSYEQYF. DNA of the CDR3: TGTGCCAGCTCACCAATCGACAGTTCCTACGAGCAGTACTTC.

This rearrangement joins TRBV6-6 to TRBJ2-7; D is undetermined. Germline assignment: CDR1 MNHNY and CDR2 SVGAGI (reference sequence). CDR3 size: 14 residues. With 7 bases removed from V and 5 bases from J, the gap between germline ends came to 18 bases. The CDR3 DNA is TGTGCCAGCAATACTCGAGCGAAGCCCCACGAGCAGTACTTC. This gives the protein CASNTRAKPHEQYF.

This clone was detected once. The chain combines TRBV11-3 with TRBJ1-3, with D perhaps TRBD1 (6 bases). The V gene lost 7 bases and the J gene lost 3 bases, with 16 bases spanning the gap. The CDR3 loop spans 15 amino acids. Germline lookup yields CDR1 SGHNT and CDR2 YENEEA. The CDR3 loop is CASIPDGGHGNTIYF. The CDR3 nucleotides are TGTGCCAGCATTCCGGATGGGGGACATGGAAACACCATATATTTT.

CDR3 sequence (DNA): TGTGCCAGTAGTATAGGACAGGGCTACGAGCAGTACTTC. Translation: CASSIGQGYEQYF. This chain uses TRBV19 with TRBJ2-7, with 7 bases lining up with TRBD1. CDR1 LNHDA and CDR2 SQIVND come from the germline V gene (reference sequence). The V and J ends lost 1 base and 3 bases, in that order; junction bases with no gene match: 0. There are 13 residues in the CDR3.

The chain links TRBV4-2 to TRBJ2-3, with 10 bases lining up with TRBD2. V gave up 2 bases and J gave up 2 bases; unmatched junction bases: 4. CDR3 size: 16 residues. Germline-derived CDR1 and CDR2 are LGHNA and YNFKEQ. The CDR3 region is CASSQLAGALTDTQYF. As DNA, the CDR3 is TGTGCCAGCAGCCAACTAGCGGGGGCCCTCACAGATACGCAGTATTTT.

V and J are TRBV5-1 and TRBJ2-5, with TRBD2 matching 14 bases. This CDR3 comprises 17 residues. The ends lost 3 bases at V and 1 base at J; junction bases unmatched: 5. The germline gives CDR1 SGHRS, CDR2 YFSETQ. The CDR3 nucleotides read TGCGCCAGCAGCTCCGGGACTAGCGGGAGTCTCCAAGAGACCCAGTACTTC. This sequence encodes CASSSGTSGSLQETQYF.

This rearrangement joins TRBV19 to TRBJ1-2; no clear D gene. Per germline, CDR1 LNHDA and CDR2 SQIVND (reference sequence). The V end lost 6 bases, the J end lost 3 bases, and 8 bases lay between the germline ends. The CDR3 spans 12 residues. CDR3 in DNA: TGTGCCAGTAGGAACGGGCACTATGGCTACACCTTC. Translation: CASRNGHYGYTF.

This chain links TRBV6-6 with TRBJ1-4; D unresolved. The CDR3 consists of 15 residues. The germline gives CDR1 MNHNY, CDR2 SVGAGI (reference sequence). V was shortened by 0 bases and J by 3 bases, with 8 bases between the two germline ends. CDR3 residues: CASSYSSDSNEKLFF. The CDR3 bases are TGTGCCAGCAGTTACTCGTCGGACTCTAATGAAAAACTGTTTTTT.

CDR3 in DNA: TGTGCAAGTCGCTTAACGCTCCAAACAGGGCCCAACACCGGGGAGCTGTTTTTT. Amino acid sequence: CASRLTLQTGPNTGELFF. The rearrangement links TRBV12-2 to TRBJ2-2; the table's D call TRBD1 went unverified against the DNA. TRBV12-2 is a recognized pseudogene. The CDR3 is made up of 18 amino acids.

The chain employs TRBV14 and TRBJ2-1, with 7 bases aligning to TRBD1. V was clipped by 7 bases and J by 4 bases; unmatched bases: 7. The CDR3 loop spans 14 amino acids. CDR1 and CDR2 (germline): SGHDN, FVKESK. This CDR3 is CASTKTGRYNEQFF. CDR3 bases: TGTGCCAGCACTAAGACAGGGAGATACAATGAGCAGTTCTTC.

The chain links TRBV28 to TRBJ1-4; no clear D gene. This CDR3 region has 14 residues. Germline CDR1 MDHEN, CDR2 SYDVKM. V gave up 7 bases and J gave up 6 bases, with 15 bases separating them. In nucleotides, the CDR3 is TGTGCCAGCATACCGGGGTCCATGGATGAAAAACTGTTTTTT. Translating gives CASIPGSMDEKLFF.

V gene TRBV7-5 combines with J gene TRBJ2-7; the table's D call, TRBD2, was not checked against the DNA. TRBV7-5 is reported as a pseudogene. The CDR3 covers 17 residues. The CDR3 is CVRRCPWREKSSYEQYF. In DNA form, the CDR3 reads TGTGTCAGACGGTGCCCCTGGCGGGAGAAGAGCTCCTACGAGCAGTACTTC.

The chain uses TRBV6-1 and TRBJ1-5; TRBD1 agrees at 12 bases. Trimming cost V 8 bases and J 5 bases; bases outside gene matches: 4. The CDR3 totals 14 residues. CDR1 and CDR2 from the germline V gene are MNHNS and SASEGT. The CDR3 here is CASLGTGGDQPQHF. CDR3 coding DNA: TGTGCCAGCCTTGGGACAGGGGGCGATCAGCCCCAGCATTTT.

The sample holds one count of this clone. V and J are TRBV28 and TRBJ1-6; 7 bases match TRBD1. Germline V gene sequence: CDR1 MDHEN, CDR2 SYDVKM. The CDR3 totals 15 residues. The J segment lost 13 bases and the V segment lost 0 bases, leaving 9 bases of the junction unmatched. The CDR3 region is CASSLWDRPFEPLHF. The CDR3 nucleotides read TGTGCCAGCAGTTTATGGGACAGGCCCTTTGAGCCCCTCCACTTT.

The genes are TRBV4-2 and TRBJ2-7; tentative D call: TRBD1 (6 bases). Trimming took 0 bases from V and 3 from J, leaving 18 bases between them. Germline V gene lookup returns CDR1 LGHNA and CDR2 YNFKEQ. This CDR3 is built from 17 residues. The CDR3 spells CASSQDPLGAIDYEQYF. In DNA, the CDR3 is TGTGCCAGCAGCCAAGATCCGCTGGGGGCTATTGACTACGAGCAGTACTTC.

This clone has only one observation. The CDR3 DNA is TGTGCCAGCAGTTCCACCGACAGGGTCCCCTACGAGCAGTACTTC. Translating gives CASSSTDRVPYEQYF. This chain connects TRBV28 to TRBJ2-7; TRBD1 matches at 7 bases. The germline CDR1 and CDR2 sequences are MDHEN and SYDVKM. The CDR3 contains 15 residues. Germline trimming cut 4 bases from V and 2 bases from J; bases unmatched to any gene: 8.

The gene calls are TRBV18 and TRBJ1-6; D remains unclear. The CDR3 extends over 17 amino acids. Germline assignment: CDR1 KGHSH and CDR2 LQKENI. Trimming took off 6 bases at V and 5 bases at J, with 20 bases between the two ends. The chain's CDR3 is CASSVVNGRLNNSPLHF. CDR3 nucleotides: TGTGCCAGCTCTGTAGTAAATGGGAGGCTGAATAATTCACCCCTCCACTTT.

This clone was found once. CDR3 DNA sequence: TGTGCCAGCAGCTTAGTAGGGCGGGAGGCAACCTACAATGAGCAGTTCTTC. Its protein product is CASSLVGREATYNEQFF. V is TRBV11-3 and J is TRBJ2-1; 8 nucleotides agree with TRBD2. Germline CDR1 SGHNT, CDR2 YENEEA. The CDR3 sequence is 17 residues long. J was trimmed by 2 bases and V by 1 base; bases with no gene match: 7.

V is TRBV11-2 and J is TRBJ2-3; D is unresolved. Between the trimmed V and J ends, which lost 5 bases and 13 bases, there was a span of 28 bases. Per germline, CDR1 SGHAT and CDR2 FQNNGV. This CDR3 region has 16 residues. The CDR3 region is CASSPDASGLGLLEYF. The CDR3 DNA follows: TGTGCCAGCAGCCCAGACGCCTCTGGCTTAGGTCTGTTAGAGTATTTT.

The CDR3 sequence is CASSLIGTENIQYF. The CDR3 DNA reads TGTGCCAGCAGTTTAATTGGGACAGAAAACATTCAGTACTTC. The rearrangement joins TRBV28 to TRBJ2-4; TRBD1 agrees at 7 bases. Trimming at V came to 2 bases and at J to 5 bases, leaving 3 bases not matched to a gene. Looked up from germline, CDR1 is MDHEN and CDR2 is SYDVKM. The CDR3 is made up of 14 amino acids.

The chain carries TRBV9 and TRBJ1-1, with TRBD1 as a possible D gene (6 bases). V shed 3 bases and J shed 4 bases, with 31 bases lying between them. The CDR3 runs to 20 residues. Germline assignment: CDR1 SGDLS and CDR2 YYNGEE. The CDR3 DNA is TGTGCCAGCAGCGGCAACCCCAAGGGGGGGCCGAGGTCCGGGACCACTGAAGCTTTCTTT. Translated: CASSGNPKGGPRSGTTEAFF. Complete variable domain (other parts from reference TRBV9 and TRBJ1-1): DSGVTQTPKHLITATGQRVTLRCSPRSGDLSVYWYQQSLDQGLQFLIQYYNGEERAKGNILERFSAQQFPDLHSELNLSSLELGDSALYFCASSGNPKGGPRSGTTEAFFGQGTRLTVV.

The chain is built from TRBV30 and TRBJ2-1; 8 positions match TRBD2. V lost 4 bases and J lost 1; bases outside the gene matches: 6. Germline values: CDR1 GTSNPN, CDR2 SVGIG (reference sequence). The CDR3 totals 15 residues. CDR3 in amino acids: CAWTLAGTSYNEQFF. As DNA, the CDR3 is TGTGCCTGGACTTTAGCGGGAACATCCTACAATGAGCAGTTCTTC.